This T cell receptor beta chain was profiled in a study of blood T cell repertoires in COVID-19. As for the study in general: Acute and convalescent COVID-19 samples came from the United States, Italy and Spain. T cells, B-cell-depleted T cells, or PBMCs provided the cDNA or gDNA that served as material.

Trimming took 4 bases from V and 5 from J, leaving 7 bases between them. The germline CDR1 and CDR2 sequences are LGHDT and YNNKEL (reference sequence). The CDR3 has 12 amino acids. In the original workflow: Estimation of nucleated cell counts relied on the amplification of reference gene primers. Profiling relied on immunoSEQ multiplex PCR, and the TCRdb table lists in-frame clones only, not all of them. V, J and clone size reflect that table, while D and trimming were determined from the DNA. The sample carries approximately 210,000 clones, approximately 90% recorded once. V gene TRBV3-1 (or the pseudogene TRBV3-2) combines with J gene TRBJ2-3; D uncertain. The source is a woman aged 40 to 50 who had recovered from COVID-19. Sequenced input: peripheral blood. The CDR3: CASSPYGDTQYF. The CDR3 DNA reads TGTGCCAGCAGCCCCTACGGAGATACGCAGTATTTT.